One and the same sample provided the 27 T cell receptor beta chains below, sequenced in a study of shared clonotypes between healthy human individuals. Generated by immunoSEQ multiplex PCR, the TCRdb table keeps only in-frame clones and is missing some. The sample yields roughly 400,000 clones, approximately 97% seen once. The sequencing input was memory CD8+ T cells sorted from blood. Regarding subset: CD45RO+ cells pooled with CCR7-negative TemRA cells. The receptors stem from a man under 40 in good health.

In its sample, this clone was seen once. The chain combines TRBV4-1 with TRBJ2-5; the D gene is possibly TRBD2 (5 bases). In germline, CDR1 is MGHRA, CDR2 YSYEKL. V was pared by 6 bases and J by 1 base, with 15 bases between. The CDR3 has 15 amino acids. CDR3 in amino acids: CASRPERTGQETQYF. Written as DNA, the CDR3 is TGCGCCAGCAGACCCGAGCGGACGGGCCAAGAGACCCAGTACTTC.

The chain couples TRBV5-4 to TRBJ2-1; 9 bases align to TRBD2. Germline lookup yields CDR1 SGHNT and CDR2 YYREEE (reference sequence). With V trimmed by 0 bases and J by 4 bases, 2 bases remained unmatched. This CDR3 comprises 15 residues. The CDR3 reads CASSLGAGGYNEQFF. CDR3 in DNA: TGTGCCAGCAGCTTGGGGGCGGGAGGGTACAATGAGCAGTTCTTC.

The CDR3 is CASRVTGGGDTEAFF. CDR3 DNA sequence: TGTGCCAGCAGGGTTACAGGGGGTGGGGACACTGAAGCTTTCTTT. The chain is built from TRBV25-1 and TRBJ1-1, with TRBD1 matching over 8 bases. The germline V gene has CDR1 MGHDK and CDR2 SYGVNS. The CDR3 extends over 15 amino acids. Germline trimming cut 6 bases from V and 3 bases from J; bases unmatched to any gene: 9. The full variable domain, its missing parts supplied by reference TRBV25-1 and TRBJ1-1, is EADIYQTPRYLVIGTGKKITLECSQTMGHDKMYWYQQDPGMELHLIHYSYGVNSTEKGDLSSESTVSRIRTEHFPLTLESARPSHTSQYLCASRVTGGGDTEAFFGQGTRLTVV.

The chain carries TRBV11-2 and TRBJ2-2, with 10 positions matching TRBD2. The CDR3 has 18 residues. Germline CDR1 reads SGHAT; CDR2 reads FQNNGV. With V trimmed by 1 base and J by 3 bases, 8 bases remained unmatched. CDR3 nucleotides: TGTGCCAGCAGCTTAGTACCCTGGGGGACTAGCGACACCGGGGAGCTGTTTTTT. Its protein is CASSLVPWGTSDTGELFF.

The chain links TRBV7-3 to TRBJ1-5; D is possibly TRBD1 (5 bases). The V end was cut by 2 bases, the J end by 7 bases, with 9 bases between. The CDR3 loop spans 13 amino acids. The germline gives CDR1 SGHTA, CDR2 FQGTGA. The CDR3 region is CASSLGQGQPQHF. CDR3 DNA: TGTGCCAGCAGCTTAGGGCAGGGCCAGCCCCAGCATTTT.

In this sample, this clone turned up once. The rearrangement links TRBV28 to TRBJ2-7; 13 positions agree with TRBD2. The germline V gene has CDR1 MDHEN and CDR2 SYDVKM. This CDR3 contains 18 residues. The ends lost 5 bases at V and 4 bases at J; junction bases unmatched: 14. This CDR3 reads CASSPKGLAGRRVYEQYF. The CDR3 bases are TGTGCCAGCAGTCCTAAGGGACTAGCGGGGAGGAGGGTTTACGAGCAGTACTTC.

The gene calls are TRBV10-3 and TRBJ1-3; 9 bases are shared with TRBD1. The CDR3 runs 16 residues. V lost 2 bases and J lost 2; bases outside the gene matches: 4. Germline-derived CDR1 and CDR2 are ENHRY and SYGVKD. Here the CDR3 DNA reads TGTGCCATCAGTGAGGGCGACAGGGGGGCTGGAAACACCATATATTTT. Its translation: CAISEGDRGAGNTIYF.

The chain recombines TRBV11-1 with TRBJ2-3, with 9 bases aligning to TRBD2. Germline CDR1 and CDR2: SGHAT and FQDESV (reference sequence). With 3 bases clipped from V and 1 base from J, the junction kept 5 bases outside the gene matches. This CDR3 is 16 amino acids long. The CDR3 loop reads CASSFSPSGGTDTQYF. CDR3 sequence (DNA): TGTGCCAGCAGCTTCAGCCCTAGCGGGGGCACAGATACGCAGTATTTT.

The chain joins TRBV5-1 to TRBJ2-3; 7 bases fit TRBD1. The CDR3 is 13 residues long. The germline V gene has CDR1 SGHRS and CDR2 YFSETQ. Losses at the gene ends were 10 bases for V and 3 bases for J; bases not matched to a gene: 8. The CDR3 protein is CAFPGGKTDTQYF. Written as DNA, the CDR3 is TGCGCCTTTCCAGGGGGTAAGACAGATACGCAGTATTTT.

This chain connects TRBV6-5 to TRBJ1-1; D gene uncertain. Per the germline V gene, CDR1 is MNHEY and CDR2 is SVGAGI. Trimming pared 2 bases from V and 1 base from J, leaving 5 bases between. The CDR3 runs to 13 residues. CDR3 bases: TGTGCCAGCAGTTACCTCAGGAACACTGAAGCTTTCTTT. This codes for CASSYLRNTEAFF.

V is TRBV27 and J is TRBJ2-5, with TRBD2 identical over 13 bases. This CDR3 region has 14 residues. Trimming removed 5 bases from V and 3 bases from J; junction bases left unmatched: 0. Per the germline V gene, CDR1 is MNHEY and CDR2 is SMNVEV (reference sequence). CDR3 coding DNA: TGTGCCAGCAGTGGACTAGCGGGAGAAGAGACCCAGTACTTC. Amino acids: CASSGLAGEETQYF.

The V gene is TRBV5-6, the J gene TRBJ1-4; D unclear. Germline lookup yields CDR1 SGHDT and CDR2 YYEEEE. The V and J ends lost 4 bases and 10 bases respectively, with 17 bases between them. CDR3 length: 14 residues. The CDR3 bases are TGTGCCAGCAGCCCCAAGGGCCCTGGAGGAAAACTGTTTTTT. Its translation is CASSPKGPGGKLFF.

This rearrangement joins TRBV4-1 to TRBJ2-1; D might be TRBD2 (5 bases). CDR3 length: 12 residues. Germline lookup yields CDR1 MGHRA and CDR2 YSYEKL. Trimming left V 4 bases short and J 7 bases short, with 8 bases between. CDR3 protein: CASSRWENEQFF. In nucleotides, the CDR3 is TGCGCCAGCAGCCGATGGGAGAATGAGCAGTTCTTC.

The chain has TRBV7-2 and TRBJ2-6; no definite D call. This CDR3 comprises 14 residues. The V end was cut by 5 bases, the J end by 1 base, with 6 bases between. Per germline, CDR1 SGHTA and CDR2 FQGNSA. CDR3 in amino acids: CASSPRSGANVLTF. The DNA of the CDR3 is TGTGCCAGCAGCCCTCGTTCTGGGGCCAACGTCCTGACTTTC.

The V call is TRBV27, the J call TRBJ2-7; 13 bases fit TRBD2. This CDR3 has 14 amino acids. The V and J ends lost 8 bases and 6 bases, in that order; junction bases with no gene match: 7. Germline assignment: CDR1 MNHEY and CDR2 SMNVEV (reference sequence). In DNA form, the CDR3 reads TGTGCCAGCCGCGGACTAGCGGGAGTGGGCGAGCAGTACTTC. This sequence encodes CASRGLAGVGEQYF.

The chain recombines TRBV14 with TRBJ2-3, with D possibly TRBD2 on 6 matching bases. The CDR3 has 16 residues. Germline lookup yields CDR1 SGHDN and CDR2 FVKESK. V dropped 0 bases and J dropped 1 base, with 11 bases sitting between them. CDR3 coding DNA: TGTGCCAGCAGCCAAGAAGCCAGGGAGGGCACAGATACGCAGTATTTT. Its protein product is CASSQEAREGTDTQYF.

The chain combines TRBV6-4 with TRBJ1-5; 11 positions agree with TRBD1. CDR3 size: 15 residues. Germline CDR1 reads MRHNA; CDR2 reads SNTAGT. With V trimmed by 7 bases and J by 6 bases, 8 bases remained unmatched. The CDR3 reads CASNLTGTGGQPQHF. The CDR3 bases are TGTGCCAGCAATTTAACCGGGACAGGGGGTCAGCCCCAGCATTTT.

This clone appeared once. This CDR3 is CASSFRTGGMSTDTQYF. The CDR3 region has the DNA TGTGCCAGCAGTTTCCGGACAGGCGGGATGAGTACAGATACGCAGTATTTT. The V and J genes are TRBV27 and TRBJ2-3; D might be TRBD1 (7 bases). There are 17 residues in the CDR3. From germline, CDR1 is MNHEY and CDR2 SMNVEV (reference sequence). Trimming cost V 3 bases and J 3 bases, with 19 bases left between them.

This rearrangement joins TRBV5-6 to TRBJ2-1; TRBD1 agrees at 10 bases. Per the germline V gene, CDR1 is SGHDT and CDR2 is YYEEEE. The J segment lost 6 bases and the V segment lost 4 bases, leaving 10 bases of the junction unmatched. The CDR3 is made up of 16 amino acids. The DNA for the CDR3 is TGTGCCAGCAGCCCCAGACCGGGACAGGGGTCCAATGAGCAGTTCTTC. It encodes CASSPRPGQGSNEQFF.

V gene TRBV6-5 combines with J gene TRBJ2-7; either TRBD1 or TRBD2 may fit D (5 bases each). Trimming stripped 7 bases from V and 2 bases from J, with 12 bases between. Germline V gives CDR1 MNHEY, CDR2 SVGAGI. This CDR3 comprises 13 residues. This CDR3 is CASTGQRTYEQYF. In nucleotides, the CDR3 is TGTGCCAGCACGGGGCAGAGGACCTACGAGCAGTACTTC.

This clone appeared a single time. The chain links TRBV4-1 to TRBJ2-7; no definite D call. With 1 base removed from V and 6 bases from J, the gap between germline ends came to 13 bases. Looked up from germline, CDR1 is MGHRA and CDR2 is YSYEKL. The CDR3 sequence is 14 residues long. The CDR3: CASSQVAILSEQYF. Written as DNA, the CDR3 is TGCGCCAGCAGCCAAGTGGCCATATTGAGCGAGCAGTACTTC.

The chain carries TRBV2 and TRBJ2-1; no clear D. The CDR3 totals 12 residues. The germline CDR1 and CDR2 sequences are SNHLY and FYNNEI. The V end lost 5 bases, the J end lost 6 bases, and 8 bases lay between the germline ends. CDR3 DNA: TGTGCCAGCAGTCAAGGCCCCAATGAGCAGTTCTTC. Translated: CASSQGPNEQFF.

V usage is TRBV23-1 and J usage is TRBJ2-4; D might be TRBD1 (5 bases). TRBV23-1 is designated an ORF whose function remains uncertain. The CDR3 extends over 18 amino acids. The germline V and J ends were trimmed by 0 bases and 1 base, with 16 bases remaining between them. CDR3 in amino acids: CASSQSRSKGLAKNIQYF. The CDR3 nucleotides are TGCGCCAGCAGTCAATCTAGGTCGAAGGGGCTCGCCAAAAACATTCAGTACTTC.

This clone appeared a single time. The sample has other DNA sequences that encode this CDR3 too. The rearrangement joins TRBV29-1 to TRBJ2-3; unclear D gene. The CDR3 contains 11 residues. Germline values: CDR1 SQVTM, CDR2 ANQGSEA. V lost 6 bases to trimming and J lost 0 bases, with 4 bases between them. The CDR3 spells CSVDSTDTQYF. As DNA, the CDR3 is TGCAGCGTGGACAGCACAGATACGCAGTATTTT.

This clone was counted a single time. CDR3 DNA sequence: TGCGCCAGTAAAAAGACGGCAGGCGGGTGGAAAGATACGCAGTATTTT. Translating it yields CASKKTAGGWKDTQYF. J is TRBJ2-3 and V is TRBV10-1, with D tentatively TRBD2 (5 bases). Trimming took 9 bases from V and 5 from J, leaving 24 bases between them. The CDR3 totals 16 residues. Germline CDR1 reads WNHNN; CDR2 reads SYGVQD (reference sequence).

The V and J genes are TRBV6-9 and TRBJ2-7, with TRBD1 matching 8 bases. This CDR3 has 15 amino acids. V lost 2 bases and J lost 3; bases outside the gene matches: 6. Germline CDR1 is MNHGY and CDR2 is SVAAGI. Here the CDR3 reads CASSYMGQDRYEQYF. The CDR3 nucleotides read TGTGCCAGCAGTTATATGGGACAGGACCGCTACGAGCAGTACTTC.

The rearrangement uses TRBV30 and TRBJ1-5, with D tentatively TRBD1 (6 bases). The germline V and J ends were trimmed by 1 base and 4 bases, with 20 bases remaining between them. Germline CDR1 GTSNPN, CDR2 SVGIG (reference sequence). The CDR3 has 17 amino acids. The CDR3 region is CAWSGGPLTRGNQPQHF. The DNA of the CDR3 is TGTGCCTGGAGTGGGGGCCCACTAACCAGGGGAAATCAGCCCCAGCATTTT.